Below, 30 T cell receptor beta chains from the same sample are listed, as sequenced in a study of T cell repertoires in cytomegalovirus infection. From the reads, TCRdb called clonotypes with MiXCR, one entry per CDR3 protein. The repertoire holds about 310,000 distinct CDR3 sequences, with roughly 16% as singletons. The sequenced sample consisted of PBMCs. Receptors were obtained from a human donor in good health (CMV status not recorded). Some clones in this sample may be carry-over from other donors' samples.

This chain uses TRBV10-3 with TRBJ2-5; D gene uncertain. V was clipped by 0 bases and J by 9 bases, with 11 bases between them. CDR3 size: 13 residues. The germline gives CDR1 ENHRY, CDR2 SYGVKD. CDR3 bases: TGTGCCATCAGTGAGTCGGTGGGGTTTTCCCAGTACTTC. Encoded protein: CAISESVGFSQYF.

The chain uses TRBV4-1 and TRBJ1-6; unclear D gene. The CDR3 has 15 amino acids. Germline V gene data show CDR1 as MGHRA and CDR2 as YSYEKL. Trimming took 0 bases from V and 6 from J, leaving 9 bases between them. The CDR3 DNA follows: TGCGCCAGCAGCCAAGATATGGGGATTAATTCACCCCTCCACTTT. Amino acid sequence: CASSQDMGINSPLHF.

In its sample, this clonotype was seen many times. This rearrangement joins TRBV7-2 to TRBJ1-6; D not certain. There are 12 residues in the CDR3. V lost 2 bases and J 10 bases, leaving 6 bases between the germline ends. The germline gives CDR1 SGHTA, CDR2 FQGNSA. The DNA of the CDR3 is TGTGCCAGCAGCTTACTCGGATCACCCCTCCACTTT. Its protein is CASSLLGSPLHF. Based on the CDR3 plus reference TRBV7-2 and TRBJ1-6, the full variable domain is GAGVSQSPSNKVTEKGKDVELRCDPISGHTALYWYRQSLGQGLEFLIYFQGNSAPDKSGLPSDRFSAERTGGSVSTLTIQRTQQEDSAVYLCASSLLGSPLHFGNGTRLTVT.

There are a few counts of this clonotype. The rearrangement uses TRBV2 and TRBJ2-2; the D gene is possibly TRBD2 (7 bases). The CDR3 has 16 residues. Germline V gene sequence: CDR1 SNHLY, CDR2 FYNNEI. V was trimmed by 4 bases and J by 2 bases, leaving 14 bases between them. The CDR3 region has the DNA TGTGCCAGCAGTGTCGGCGGGGGCAGTAACACCGGGGAGCTGTTTTTT. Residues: CASSVGGGSNTGELFF.

CDR3 protein: CASSFIMPDYRVRANVLTF. CDR3 bases: TGTGCCAGCAGTTTTATTATGCCGGACTATCGAGTTCGGGCCAACGTCCTGACTTTC. This sequence joins TRBV12-3 or TRBV12-4 and TRBJ2-6, with a weak D call TRBD2 (6 bases). V lost 3 bases and J 5 bases, leaving 23 bases between the germline ends. This CDR3 region has 19 residues.

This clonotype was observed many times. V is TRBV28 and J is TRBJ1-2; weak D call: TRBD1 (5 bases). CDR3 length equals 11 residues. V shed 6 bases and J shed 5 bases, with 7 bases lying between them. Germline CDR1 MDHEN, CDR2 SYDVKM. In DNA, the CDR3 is TGTGCCAGCAGCAGGGTGTATGGCTACACCTTC. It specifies CASSRVYGYTF.

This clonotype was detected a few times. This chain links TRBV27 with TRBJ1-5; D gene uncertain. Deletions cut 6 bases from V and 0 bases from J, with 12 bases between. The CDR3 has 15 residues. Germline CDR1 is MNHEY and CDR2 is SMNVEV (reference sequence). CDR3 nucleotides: TGTGCCAGCAGCCAGGACCTCCATAGCAATCAGCCCCAGCATTTT. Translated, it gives CASSQDLHSNQPQHF.

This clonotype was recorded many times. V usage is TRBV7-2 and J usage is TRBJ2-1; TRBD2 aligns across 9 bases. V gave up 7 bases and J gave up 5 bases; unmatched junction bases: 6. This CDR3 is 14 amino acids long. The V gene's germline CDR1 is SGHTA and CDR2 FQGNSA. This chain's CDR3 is CASKRTSVDNEQFF. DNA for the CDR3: TGTGCCAGCAAACGGACTAGCGTGGACAATGAGCAGTTCTTC.

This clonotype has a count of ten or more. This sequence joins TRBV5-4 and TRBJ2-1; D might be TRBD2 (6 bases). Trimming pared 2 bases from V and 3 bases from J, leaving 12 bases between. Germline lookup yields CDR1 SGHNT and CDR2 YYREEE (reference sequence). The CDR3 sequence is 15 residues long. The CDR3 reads CASSFSGAIYNEQFF. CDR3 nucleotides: TGTGCCAGCAGCTTTAGCGGCGCTATCTACAATGAGCAGTTCTTC.

The CDR3 spells CASSLGWLGYGYTF. CDR3 in DNA: TGTGCCAGCAGTTTAGGTTGGCTGGGCTATGGCTACACCTTC. The V call is TRBV12-3 or TRBV12-4, the J call TRBJ1-2; no reliable D call. The CDR3 has 14 residues. The V end lost 1 base, the J end lost 4 bases, and 10 bases lay between the germline ends.

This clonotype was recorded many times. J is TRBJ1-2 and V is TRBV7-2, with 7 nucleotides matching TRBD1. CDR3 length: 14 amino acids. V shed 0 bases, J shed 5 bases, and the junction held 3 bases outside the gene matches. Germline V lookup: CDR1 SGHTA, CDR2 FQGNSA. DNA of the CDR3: TGTGCCAGCAGCTTAGCCAGGGACAGTTATGGCTACACCTTC. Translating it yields CASSLARDSYGYTF. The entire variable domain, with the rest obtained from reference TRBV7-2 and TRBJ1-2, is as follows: GAGVSQSPSNKVTEKGKDVELRCDPISGHTALYWYRQSLGQGLEFLIYFQGNSAPDKSGLPSDRFSAERTGGSVSTLTIQRTQQEDSAVYLCASSLARDSYGYTFGSGTRLTVV.

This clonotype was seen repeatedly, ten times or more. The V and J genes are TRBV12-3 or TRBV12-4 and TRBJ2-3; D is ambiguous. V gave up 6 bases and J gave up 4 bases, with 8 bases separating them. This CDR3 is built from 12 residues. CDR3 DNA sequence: TGTGCCAGCAGCTTGGTTCCAGATACGCAGTATTTT. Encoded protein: CASSLVPDTQYF.

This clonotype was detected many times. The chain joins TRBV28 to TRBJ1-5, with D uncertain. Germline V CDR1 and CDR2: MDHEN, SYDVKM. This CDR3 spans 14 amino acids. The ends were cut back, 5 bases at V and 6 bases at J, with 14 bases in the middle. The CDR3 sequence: CASSPWEGGQPQHF. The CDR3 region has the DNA TGTGCCAGCAGTCCCTGGGAGGGTGGTCAGCCCCAGCATTTT.

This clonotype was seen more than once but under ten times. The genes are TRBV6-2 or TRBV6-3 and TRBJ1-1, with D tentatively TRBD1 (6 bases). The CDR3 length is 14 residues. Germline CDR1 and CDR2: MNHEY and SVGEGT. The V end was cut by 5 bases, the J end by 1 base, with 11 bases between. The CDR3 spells CASSPGQPNTEAFF. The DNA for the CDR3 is TGTGCCAGCAGTCCCGGACAGCCGAACACTGAAGCTTTCTTT.

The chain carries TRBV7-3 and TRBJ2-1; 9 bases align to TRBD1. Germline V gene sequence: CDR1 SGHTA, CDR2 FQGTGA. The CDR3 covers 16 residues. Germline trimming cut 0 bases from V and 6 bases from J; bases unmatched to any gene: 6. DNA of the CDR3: TGTGCCAGCAGCTTAACGGGGACAGGGCCAAGCAATGAGCAGTTCTTC. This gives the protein CASSLTGTGPSNEQFF.

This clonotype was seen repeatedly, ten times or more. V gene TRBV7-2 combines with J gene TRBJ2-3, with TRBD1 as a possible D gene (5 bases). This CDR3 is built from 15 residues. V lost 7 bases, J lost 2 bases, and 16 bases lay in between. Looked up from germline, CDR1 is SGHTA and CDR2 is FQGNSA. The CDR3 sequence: CASTSRTSLTDTQYF. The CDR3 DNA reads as TGTGCCAGCACCTCAAGGACATCACTCACAGATACGCAGTATTTT.

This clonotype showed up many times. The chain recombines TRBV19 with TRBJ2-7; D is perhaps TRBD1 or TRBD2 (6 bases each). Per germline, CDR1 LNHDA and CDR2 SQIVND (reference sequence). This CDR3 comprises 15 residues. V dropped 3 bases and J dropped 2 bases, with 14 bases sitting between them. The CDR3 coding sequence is TGTGCCAGTAGTATCGGGGGCGCGGTACCCTACGAGCAGTACTTC. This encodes CASSIGGAVPYEQYF.

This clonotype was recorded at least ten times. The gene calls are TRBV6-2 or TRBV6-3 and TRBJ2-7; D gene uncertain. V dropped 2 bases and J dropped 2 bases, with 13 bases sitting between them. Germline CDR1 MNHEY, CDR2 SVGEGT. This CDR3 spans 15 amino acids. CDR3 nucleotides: TGTGCCAGCAGTTACCCGTGGTCTGCCACCTACGAGCAGTACTTC. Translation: CASSYPWSATYEQYF.

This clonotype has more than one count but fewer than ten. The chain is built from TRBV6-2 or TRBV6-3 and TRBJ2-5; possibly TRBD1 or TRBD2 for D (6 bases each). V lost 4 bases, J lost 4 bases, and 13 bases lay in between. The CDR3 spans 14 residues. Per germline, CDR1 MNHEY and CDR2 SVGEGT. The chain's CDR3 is CASSFRGLGETQYF. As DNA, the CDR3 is TGTGCCAGCAGTTTCAGGGGACTGGGAGAGACCCAGTACTTC.

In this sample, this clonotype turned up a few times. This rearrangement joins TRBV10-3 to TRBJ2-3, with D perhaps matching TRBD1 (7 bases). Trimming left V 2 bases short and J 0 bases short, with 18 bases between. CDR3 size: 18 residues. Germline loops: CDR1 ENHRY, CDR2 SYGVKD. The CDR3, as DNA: TGTGCCATCAGTGAGCCGTTCGGGAGACAGGGTAGCACAGATACGCAGTATTTT. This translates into CAISEPFGRQGSTDTQYF.

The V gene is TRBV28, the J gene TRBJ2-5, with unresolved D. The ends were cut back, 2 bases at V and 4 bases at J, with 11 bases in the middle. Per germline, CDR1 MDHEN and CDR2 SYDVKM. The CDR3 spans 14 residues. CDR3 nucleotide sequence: TGTGCCAGCAGTTTAGGTAGTCGGACAGAGACCCAGTACTTC. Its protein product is CASSLGSRTETQYF.

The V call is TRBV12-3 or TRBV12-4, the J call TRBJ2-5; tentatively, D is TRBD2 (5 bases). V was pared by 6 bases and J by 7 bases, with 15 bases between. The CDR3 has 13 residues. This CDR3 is CASRDYDVRTQYF. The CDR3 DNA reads TGTGCCAGCAGAGACTACGATGTGAGGACCCAGTACTTC.

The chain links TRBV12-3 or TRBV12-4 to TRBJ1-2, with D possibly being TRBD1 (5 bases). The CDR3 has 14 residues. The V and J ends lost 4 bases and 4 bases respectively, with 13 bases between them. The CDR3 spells CASSSRDPPYGYTF. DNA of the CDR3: TGTGCCAGCAGTTCCCGGGACCCACCCTATGGCTACACCTTC.

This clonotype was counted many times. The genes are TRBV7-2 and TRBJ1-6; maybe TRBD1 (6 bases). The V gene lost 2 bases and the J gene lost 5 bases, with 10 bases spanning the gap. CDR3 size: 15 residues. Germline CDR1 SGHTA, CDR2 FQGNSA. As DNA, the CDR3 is TGTGCCAGCAGCTTACAGGGGCCCGATAATTCACCCCTCCACTTT. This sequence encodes CASSLQGPDNSPLHF.

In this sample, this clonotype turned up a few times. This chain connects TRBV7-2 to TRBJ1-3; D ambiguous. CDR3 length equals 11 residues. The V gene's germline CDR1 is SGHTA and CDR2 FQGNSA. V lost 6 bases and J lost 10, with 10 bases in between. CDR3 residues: CASSMGSTIYF. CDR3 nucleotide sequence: TGTGCCAGCAGTATGGGCAGTACCATATATTTT.

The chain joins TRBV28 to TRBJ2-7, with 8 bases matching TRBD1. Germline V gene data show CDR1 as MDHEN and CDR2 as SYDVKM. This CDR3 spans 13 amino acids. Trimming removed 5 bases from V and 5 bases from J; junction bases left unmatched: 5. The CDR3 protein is CASSPTGVHEQYF. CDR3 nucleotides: TGTGCCAGCAGTCCGACAGGGGTCCACGAGCAGTACTTC.

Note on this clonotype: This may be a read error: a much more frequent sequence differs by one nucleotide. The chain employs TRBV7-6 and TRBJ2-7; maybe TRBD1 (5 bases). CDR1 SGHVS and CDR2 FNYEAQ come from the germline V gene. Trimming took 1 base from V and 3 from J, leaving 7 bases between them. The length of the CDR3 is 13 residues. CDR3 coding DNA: TGTGCCAGCAGCTTAGGACAGTACTACGAGCAGTACTTC. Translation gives CASSLGQYYEQYF.

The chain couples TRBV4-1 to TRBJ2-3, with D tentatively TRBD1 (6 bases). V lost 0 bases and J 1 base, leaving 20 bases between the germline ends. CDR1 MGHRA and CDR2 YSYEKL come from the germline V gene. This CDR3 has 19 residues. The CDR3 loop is CASSQEEGETPEGTDTQYF. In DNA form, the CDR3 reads TGCGCCAGCAGCCAAGAAGAGGGGGAAACACCTGAGGGCACAGATACGCAGTATTTT.

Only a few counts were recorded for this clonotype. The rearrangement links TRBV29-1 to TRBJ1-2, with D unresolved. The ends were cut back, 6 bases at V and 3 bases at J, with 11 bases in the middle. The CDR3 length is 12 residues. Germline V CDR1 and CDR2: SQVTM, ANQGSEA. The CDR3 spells CSVAGWDYGYTF. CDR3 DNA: TGCAGCGTCGCCGGCTGGGACTATGGCTACACCTTC.

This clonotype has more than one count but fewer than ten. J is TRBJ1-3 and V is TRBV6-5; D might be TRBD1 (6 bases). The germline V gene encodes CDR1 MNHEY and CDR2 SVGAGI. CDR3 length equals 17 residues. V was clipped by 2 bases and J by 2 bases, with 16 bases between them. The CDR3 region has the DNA TGTGCCAGCAGTTACCCATTACAGGGACCTACTGGAAACACCATATATTTT. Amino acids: CASSYPLQGPTGNTIYF.